This T cell receptor beta chain appears in the sequencing data of a study of OX40 agonist ivuxolimab in advanced cancers. With regard to the full study: The costimulatory receptor OX40 (CD134) was targeted by ivuxolimab, a fully human IgG2 agonistic monoclonal antibody. In the dose-escalation cohort, approximately 80% of patients were male, and the mean age was roughly 60 years with a range of about 20 to 80. Among the roughly 50 dose-escalation patients, approximately 20 had hepatocellular carcinoma, 15 or so melanoma, 9 renal cell carcinoma and 9 head and neck cancer. Patients were allowed to have had prior anti-PD-1, anti-PD-L1 or anti-CTLA-4 therapy, and 30% to 40% of the dose-escalation patients had been treated with checkpoint inhibitors. Partial responses occurred in three dose-escalation patients, of whom one had hepatocellular carcinoma and two had cutaneous melanoma. Intravenous ivuxolimab was administered to patients every 2 weeks at six dose levels: 0.01, 0.1, 0.3, 1.5, 3 and 10 mg/kg. The paper covers the monotherapy dose-escalation part of the phase I ivuxolimab trial, which included N of about 56 patients. Peripheral TCRbeta sequencing was intended to test whether TCR sequence diversity was altered and clonal T-cell expansion was caused by ivuxolimab.

About this clone itself: The antigen this receptor binds is unknown. Base qualities were left out, and no much larger clone turns up one base away.

Study-level results and caveats: After ivuxolimab, more expanded clones were found on average in CD8+ T cells than in CD4+ T cells. The antigen specificity of the peripheral T cells that underwent clonal expansion was not determined. At doses of 0.1 to 3.0 mg/kg, clonal expansion of both CD4+ and CD8+ blood T cells was observed from baseline to week 6. Low levels of normalized T-cell clonal expansion were also seen in some patients who did not respond. Partial responders in the 0.1-3.0 mg/kg groups had among the lowest normalized peripheral clonal expansion, especially among CD8+ T cells.

The trial excluded patients who had a history of autoimmune disease or were on systemic immunosuppression. Peripheral blood for TCR sequencing was collected from all dose cohorts at baseline, on cycle 4 day 1, and on cycle 7 day 1. Samples were obtained from an open-label, multicenter, first-in-human phase I dose-escalation trial of ivuxolimab. Adults with locally advanced or metastatic melanoma, renal cell carcinoma, hepatocellular carcinoma or head and neck squamous cell carcinoma were enrolled in the trial. CD4+ and CD8+ T cells were sorted separately from peripheral blood before TCR sequencing. Genomic DNA was isolated from the sorted cells so that the TCRbeta CDR3 region could be sequenced. The immunoSEQ Assay was used for sequencing of TCRbeta CDR3 regions. In TCRdb, the immuneACCESS table is reduced to in-frame sequences with V and J assigned. These tables do not hold every clone; where another copy was compared, an unresolved V gene accounts for under half, and the others remain unexplained. The sample has about 53,000 clones on record, 79% of them singletons. The ten top clones hold approximately 2.3% of the sample.

The input for sequencing was CD4+ or CD8+ T cells sorted from blood, taken in a trial of the OX40 agonist ivuxolimab. This receptor was obtained from an adult with an advanced solid tumor such as melanoma, head and neck, liver or kidney cancer.

The CDR3 reads as follows: CASSAGLAGGPSDEQFF. Read as DNA, the sequence is TGTGCCAGCAGCGCGGGACTAGCGGGAGGGCCCTCGGATGAGCAGTTCTTC. The sequence joins TRBV5-6 to TRBJ2-1; TRBD2 lines up with 16 middle nucleotides. CDR1 is given as SGHDT and CDR2 as YYEEEE, both from the germline V gene. After removal of 4 bases from V and 8 bases from J, the junction retains 9 bases not matched to a gene. The CDR3 spans 17 residues, from the cysteine through the phenylalanine. Of all the DNA, just the CDR3 is kept, 51 bases in frame from base 1.